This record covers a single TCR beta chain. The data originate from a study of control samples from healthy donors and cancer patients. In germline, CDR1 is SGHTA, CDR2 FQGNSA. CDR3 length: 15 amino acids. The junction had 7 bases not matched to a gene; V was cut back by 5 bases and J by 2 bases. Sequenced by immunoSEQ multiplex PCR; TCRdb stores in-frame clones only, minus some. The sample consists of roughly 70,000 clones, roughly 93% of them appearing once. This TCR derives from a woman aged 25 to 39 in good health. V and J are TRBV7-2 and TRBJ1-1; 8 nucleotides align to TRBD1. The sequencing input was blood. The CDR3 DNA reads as TGTGCCAGCAGCACCTCCAGGGGGCGTAACACTGAAGCTTTCTTT. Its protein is CASSTSRGRNTEAFF. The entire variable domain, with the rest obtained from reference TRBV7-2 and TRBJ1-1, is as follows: GAGVSQSPSNKVTEKGKDVELRCDPISGHTALYWYRQSLGQGLEFLIYFQGNSAPDKSGLPSDRFSAERTGGSVSTLTIQRTQQEDSAVYLCASSTSRGRNTEAFFGQGTRLTVV.